The 4 T cell receptor beta chains presented below share a single source sample, sequenced in a study of T cell clonality in common variable immunodeficiency. Profiling relied on immunoSEQ multiplex PCR, and the TCRdb table lists in-frame clones only, not all of them. Sampling found 30,000 to 40,000 clones, none seen once. The sequenced sample was peripheral blood mononuclear cells. All receptors come from a person between 18 and 75 years old in good health.

The sample holds many counts of this clone. The CDR3 is cut off 3 residues early in the read; its end comes from the germline J gene. The V and J genes are TRBV18 and TRBJ2-5; 9 positions match TRBD2. Unmatched junction bases numbered 9, after V lost 2 bases and J lost 5 bases. There are 16 residues in the CDR3. From germline, CDR1 is KGHSH and CDR2 LQKENI. The CDR3 loop is CASSPISPSGTETQYF. CDR3 DNA (partial): TGTGCCAGCTCACCAATCTCACCTAGCGGGACTGAGACC.

The sample holds many counts of this clone. The CDR3 end falls 3 residues outside the read, so it is completed with the germline J gene. The chain uses TRBV5-4 and TRBJ2-2; 10 bases align to TRBD1. Germline V CDR1 and CDR2: SGHNT, YYREEE (reference sequence). J gave up 4 bases and V 5 bases, and 8 bases lay outside the gene matches. The CDR3 has 16 amino acids. CDR3 loop: CASSRDRGVATGELFF. CDR3 bases read: TGTGCCAGCAGTCGGGACAGGGGAGTCGCCACCGGGGAG.

There are many counts of this clone. Read coverage stops 3 residues before the CDR3 terminus; the germline J gene supplies the remainder. The chain combines TRBV12-3 or TRBV12-4 with TRBJ2-2, with 7 bases that match TRBD2. V lost 4 bases, J lost 7 bases, and 6 bases stayed unmatched. The length of the CDR3 is 14 residues. The CDR3 sequence is CASSWGGRGGELFF. The sequenced part of the CDR3 DNA is TGTGCCAGCAGTTGGGGGGGAAGGGGCGGGGAG.

This clone was detected many times. The read is 3 residues too short to cover the CDR3 end, so that end is filled in from the germline J gene. V is TRBV18 and J is TRBJ2-1; TRBD2 matches 13 bases. Losses at the gene ends were 3 bases for V and 4 bases for J; bases not matched to a gene: 0. Germline CDR1 and CDR2: KGHSH and LQKENI. The CDR3 extends over 15 amino acids. CDR3 DNA (partial): TGTGCCAGCTCACCGGGACTAGCGGGGTACAATGAG. Translation: CASSPGLAGYNE. In full, the CDR3 is CASSPGLAGYNEQFF.